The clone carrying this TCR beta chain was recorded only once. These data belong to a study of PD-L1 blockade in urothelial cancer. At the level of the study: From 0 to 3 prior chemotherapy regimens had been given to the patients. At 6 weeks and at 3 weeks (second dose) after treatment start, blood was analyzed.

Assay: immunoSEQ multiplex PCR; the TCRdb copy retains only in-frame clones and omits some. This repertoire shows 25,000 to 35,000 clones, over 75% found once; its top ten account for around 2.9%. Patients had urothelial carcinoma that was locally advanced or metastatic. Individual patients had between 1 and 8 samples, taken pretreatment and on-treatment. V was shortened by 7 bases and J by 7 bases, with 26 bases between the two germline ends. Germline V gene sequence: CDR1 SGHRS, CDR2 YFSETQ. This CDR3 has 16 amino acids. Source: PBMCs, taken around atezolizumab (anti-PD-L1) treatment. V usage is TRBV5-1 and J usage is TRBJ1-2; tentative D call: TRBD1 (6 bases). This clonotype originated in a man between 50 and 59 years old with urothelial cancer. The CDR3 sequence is CASQPTYGGAEGGYTF. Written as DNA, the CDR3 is TGCGCCAGCCAACCTACTTATGGGGGCGCCGAGGGTGGCTACACCTTC. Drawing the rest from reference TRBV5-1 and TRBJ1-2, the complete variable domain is KAGVTQTPRYLIKTRGQQVTLSCSPISGHRSVSWYQQTPGQGLQFLFEYFSETQRNKGNFPGRFSGRQFSNSRSEMNVSTLELGDSALYLCASQPTYGGAEGGYTFGSGTRLTVV.